Shown below are 30 T cell receptor beta chains from a single sample sequenced in a study of control samples from healthy donors and cancer patients. Some clones are missing from TCRdb's copy, which holds only in-frame ones; the method was immunoSEQ multiplex PCR. The data contain 100,000 to 150,000 clones, around 87% of them singletons. The source material was blood. These receptors were obtained from a man aged 40-49 years in good health.

This chain links TRBV3-1 (or the pseudogene TRBV3-2) with TRBJ1-2, with D uncertain. This CDR3 has 16 residues. Trimming cost V 4 bases and J 6 bases, with 21 bases left between them. CDR1 LGHDT and CDR2 YNNKEL come from the germline V gene (reference sequence). The CDR3 coding sequence is TGTGCCAGCAGCCGGGAAATGGTGAGGATTCGGCATGGCTACACCTTC. It codes for CASSREMVRIRHGYTF.

The chain combines TRBV7-6 with TRBJ2-2; the match to TRBD1 covers 8 bases. V lost 4 bases, J lost 4 bases, and 5 bases stayed unmatched. CDR3 length: 15 residues. The germline V gene encodes CDR1 SGHVS and CDR2 FNYEAQ. The CDR3 nucleotides are TGTGCCAGCAGCTCAGGACAGGGCGGCACCGGGGAGCTGTTTTTT. It yields the protein CASSSGQGGTGELFF. The full variable domain, rest sourced from reference TRBV7-6 and TRBJ2-2, is GAGVSQSPRYKVTKRGQDVALRCDPISGHVSLYWYRQALGQGPEFLTYFNYEAQQDKSGLPNDRFSAERPEGSISTLTIQRTEQRDSAMYRCASSSGQGGTGELFFGEGSRLTVL.

This chain links TRBV11-3 with TRBJ2-7; D gene uncertain. From germline, CDR1 is SGHNT and CDR2 YENEEA. The CDR3 runs 15 residues. V lost 4 bases and J lost 6, with 19 bases in between. CDR3 bases: TGTGCCAGCAGCTCGATAGAGGACGTAGTAGGCGAGCAGTACTTC. This sequence encodes CASSSIEDVVGEQYF.

V and J are TRBV5-1 and TRBJ2-2, with 7 bases identical to TRBD1. The V gene end was trimmed by 2 bases and the J gene end by 3 bases; junction bases not matched to a gene: 1. Germline V gene sequence: CDR1 SGHRS, CDR2 YFSETQ. The CDR3 is 14 residues long. Here the CDR3 reads CASSFQGDTGELFF. DNA of the CDR3: TGCGCCAGCAGCTTCCAGGGGGACACCGGGGAGCTGTTTTTT.

The J gene is TRBJ2-3, the V gene TRBV4-3; TRBD1 matches 7 bases. The junction had 17 bases not matched to a gene; V was cut back by 0 bases and J by 5 bases. This CDR3 spans 19 amino acids. Germline V gene data show CDR1 as LGHNA and CDR2 as YSLEER. The CDR3 sequence is CASSQDPHDRAGSGDTQYF. In DNA form, the CDR3 reads TGCGCCAGCAGCCAAGATCCGCACGACAGGGCGGGTTCTGGAGATACGCAGTATTTT.

This clone was observed once. The chain uses TRBV24-1 and TRBJ2-3; 8 bases align to TRBD1. V was clipped by 10 bases and J by 4 bases; unmatched bases: 12. Germline V CDR1 and CDR2: KGHDR, SFDVKD. The CDR3 totals 15 residues. CDR3 nucleotide sequence: TGTGCCACTGCGTGGACAGGGTTAAACCCAGATACGCAGTATTTT. Amino acids: CATAWTGLNPDTQYF.

This clone appeared a few times. The V gene is TRBV24-1, the J gene TRBJ1-5, with TRBD1 identical over 9 bases. The CDR3 contains 14 residues. CDR1 and CDR2 (germline): KGHDR, SFDVKD. V dropped 9 bases and J dropped 3; count of bases not matched to a gene: 5. Here the CDR3 DNA reads TGTGCCACCTCCCGGGACAGGGTCAATCAGCCCCAGCATTTT. Protein: CATSRDRVNQPQHF.

The V gene is TRBV5-1, the J gene TRBJ2-7; the match to TRBD1 covers 7 bases. This CDR3 is 12 amino acids long. Trimming removed 4 bases from V and 5 bases from J; junction bases left unmatched: 3. CDR1 is SGHRS and CDR2 is YFSETQ in the germline V gene. CDR3 sequence reads: CASSPGTDEQYF. The CDR3 DNA follows: TGCGCCAGCAGCCCGGGGACAGACGAGCAGTACTTC.

The chain is built from TRBV6-1 and TRBJ2-1, with TRBD2 matching 11 bases. Germline V gene lookup returns CDR1 MNHNS and CDR2 SASEGT. V gave up 0 bases and J gave up 4 bases; unmatched junction bases: 8. The CDR3 contains 18 residues. As DNA, the CDR3 is TGTGCCAGCAGTGAAGCCCAGCTAGCGGGGGGACCGTACAATGAGCAGTTCTTC. Protein product: CASSEAQLAGGPYNEQFF.

The CDR3 DNA is TGTGCCAGCAGCTTGGGGGCGGGGCCGGGAGTGGCGGGTGAAGCTTTCTTT. This codes for CASSLGAGPGVAGEAFF. V usage is TRBV5-4 and J usage is TRBJ1-1, with D possibly being TRBD1 (5 bases). V was cut by 0 bases and J by 7 bases, with 22 bases left in between. The V gene's germline CDR1 is SGHNT and CDR2 YYREEE (reference sequence). This CDR3 contains 17 residues.

The chain has TRBV6-1 and TRBJ1-3; 8 bases match TRBD1. Looked up from germline, CDR1 is MNHNS and CDR2 is SASEGT. V dropped 2 bases and J dropped 4; count of bases not matched to a gene: 4. This CDR3 is built from 15 residues. Here the CDR3 DNA reads TGTGCCAGCAGTGAATACCCAGGGGGCGGAAACACCATATATTTT. Protein: CASSEYPGGGNTIYF.

The chain combines TRBV2 with TRBJ2-1; D not resolved. Germline V CDR1 and CDR2: SNHLY, FYNNEI. The CDR3 totals 12 residues. V was shortened by 5 bases and J by 14 bases, with 16 bases between the two germline ends. The CDR3 reads CASSKLGSAEFF. The CDR3 bases are TGTGCCAGCAGTAAACTTGGAAGTGCCGAGTTCTTC.

The V and J genes are TRBV7-8 and TRBJ2-3, with D tentatively TRBD1 or TRBD2 (5 bases each). The CDR3 is made up of 16 amino acids. V lost 5 bases and J lost 2, with 17 bases in between. Germline CDR1 and CDR2: SGHVS and FQNEAQ. The CDR3 region has the DNA TGTGCCAGCAGCCCCCGGGACCCAGGACACACAGATACGCAGTATTTT. It specifies CASSPRDPGHTDTQYF. Filled out from reference TRBV7-8 and TRBJ2-3, the complete variable domain reads GAGVSQSPRYKVAKRGQDVALRCDPISGHVSLFWYQQALGQGPEFLTYFQNEAQLDKSGLPSDRFFAERPEGSVSTLKIQRTQQEDSAVYLCASSPRDPGHTDTQYFGPGTRLTVL.

The CDR3 loop reads CASSKPGQGSTEAFF. In DNA form, the CDR3 reads TGTGCCAGTAGTAAGCCGGGACAGGGGTCTACTGAAGCTTTCTTT. This rearrangement joins TRBV19 to TRBJ1-1; 10 nucleotides match TRBD1. The V gene end was trimmed by 4 bases and the J gene end by 5 bases; junction bases not matched to a gene: 7. The CDR3 covers 15 residues. The germline V gene has CDR1 LNHDA and CDR2 SQIVND (reference sequence). The whole variable domain, filled in from reference TRBV19 and TRBJ1-1, reads DGGITQSPKYLFRKEGQNVTLSCEQNLNHDAMYWYRQDPGQGLRLIYYSQIVNDFQKGDIAEGYSVSREKKESFPLTVTSAQKNPTAFYLCASSKPGQGSTEAFFGQGTRLTVV.

This clone was counted a single time. The CDR3 nucleotides read TGTGCCAGCAGTTCAACTCAACAGGGTCAGACCCAGTACTTC. It translates to CASSSTQQGQTQYF. The V and J genes are TRBV27 and TRBJ2-5; possible D gene TRBD1, 6 bases. Trimming took 4 bases from V and 6 from J, leaving 15 bases between them. The CDR3 runs to 14 residues. Looked up from germline, CDR1 is MNHEY and CDR2 is SMNVEV (reference sequence).

The chain carries TRBV30 and TRBJ1-1, with D perhaps matching TRBD1 (5 bases). This CDR3 spans 13 amino acids. Between the trimmed V and J ends, which lost 4 bases and 5 bases, there was a span of 14 bases. CDR1 and CDR2 (germline): GTSNPN, SVGIG (reference sequence). Here the CDR3 reads CAWIWGRRTEAFF. In DNA, the CDR3 is TGTGCCTGGATCTGGGGCAGGAGGACTGAAGCTTTCTTT.

The chain carries TRBV6-2 or TRBV6-3 and TRBJ1-2; 10 nucleotides agree with TRBD1. Germline-derived CDR1 and CDR2 are MNHEY and SVGEGT. The length of the CDR3 is 15 residues. Losses at the gene ends were 5 bases for V and 3 bases for J; bases not matched to a gene: 6. DNA for the CDR3: TGTGCCAGCAGTGCCCCGACAGGGGGCGACTATGGCTACACCTTC. Protein product: CASSAPTGGDYGYTF.

The CDR3 reads CASSDSRGYETQYF. CDR3 in DNA: TGTGCCAGCAGCGATAGCAGGGGTTACGAGACCCAGTACTTC. The chain joins TRBV9 to TRBJ2-5; tentative D call: TRBD1 (6 bases). The CDR3 is made up of 14 amino acids. Trimming stripped 3 bases from V and 5 bases from J, with 14 bases between. CDR1 and CDR2 (germline): SGDLS, YYNGEE.

The V call is TRBV7-9, the J call TRBJ1-2; D possibly corresponds to TRBD1 (6 bases). CDR1 and CDR2 from the germline V gene are SEHNR and FQNEAQ (reference sequence). CDR3 length: 15 residues. V lost 2 bases and J lost 6, with 16 bases in between. CDR3 loop: CASSLNTGSRDGYTF. In DNA, the CDR3 is TGTGCCAGCAGCTTAAATACAGGGTCGCGTGATGGCTACACCTTC.

The V and J genes are TRBV25-1 and TRBJ1-2, with 8 bases fitting TRBD1. V was pared by 5 bases and J by 8 bases, with 10 bases of the junction left unmatched. Germline-derived CDR1 and CDR2 are MGHDK and SYGVNS. This CDR3 is 14 amino acids long. The CDR3 sequence is CASSTGGTIGGYTF. DNA for the CDR3: TGTGCCAGCAGTACAGGGGGGACGATAGGAGGCTACACCTTC.

The rearrangement joins TRBV2 to TRBJ1-2; weak D call: TRBD1 (5 bases). Trimming cost V 6 bases and J 4 bases, with 15 bases left between them. Germline values: CDR1 SNHLY, CDR2 FYNNEI. This CDR3 spans 14 amino acids. CDR3 residues: CASRVRVNVYGYTF. CDR3 DNA sequence: TGTGCCAGCAGAGTCAGGGTAAATGTCTATGGCTACACCTTC.

The chain combines TRBV19 with TRBJ2-3; 8 nucleotides line up with TRBD1. Germline loops: CDR1 LNHDA, CDR2 SQIVND (reference sequence). V lost 0 bases, J lost 3 bases, and 17 bases stayed unmatched. This CDR3 is built from 20 residues. In nucleotides, the CDR3 is TGTGCCAGTAGTATAGATCGGGCGAGCTTCAGGGGGCAGGTAACAGATACGCAGTATTTT. Amino acid sequence: CASSIDRASFRGQVTDTQYF.

This chain joins TRBV18 and TRBJ1-5; no reliable D call. The CDR3 spans 13 residues. CDR1 and CDR2 (germline): KGHSH, LQKENI. The V gene lost 5 bases and the J gene lost 5 bases, with 10 bases spanning the gap. The CDR3 DNA reads as TGTGCCAGCTCATCGCACCTAGATCAGCCCCAGCATTTT. Its protein is CASSSHLDQPQHF.

This clone was counted between two and nine times. V gene TRBV2 combines with J gene TRBJ1-1; 9 nucleotides align to TRBD1. This CDR3 region has 13 residues. Germline CDR1 reads SNHLY; CDR2 reads FYNNEI. Trimming at V came to 8 bases and at J to 1 base, leaving 2 bases not matched to a gene. CDR3 sequence: CASLGQGNTEAFF. The CDR3 DNA is TGTGCCAGCTTGGGACAGGGGAACACTGAAGCTTTCTTT.

V gene TRBV11-2 combines with J gene TRBJ2-3; 7 bases are a match to TRBD1. CDR1 is SGHAT and CDR2 is FQNNGV in the germline V gene. CDR3 length: 17 amino acids. J was trimmed by 4 bases and V by 1 base; bases with no gene match: 11. CDR3 sequence reads: CASSLGRDRLRSDTQYF. The CDR3 bases are TGTGCCAGCAGCTTAGGAAGGGACAGATTAAGGTCAGATACGCAGTATTTT.

This sequence joins TRBV7-9 and TRBJ1-2; 9 bases match TRBD1. The CDR3 extends over 15 amino acids. Germline-derived CDR1 and CDR2 are SEHNR and FQNEAQ (reference sequence). The V gene end was trimmed by 4 bases and the J gene end by 3 bases; junction bases not matched to a gene: 6. The CDR3 loop is CASSSGHRGHYGYTF. The CDR3 region has the DNA TGTGCCAGCAGCTCCGGCCACAGGGGGCACTATGGCTACACCTTC.

The chain couples TRBV18 to TRBJ2-2; D possibly corresponds to TRBD1 (5 bases). Between the trimmed V and J ends, which lost 4 bases and 5 bases, there was a span of 5 bases. The CDR3 runs 12 residues. Germline-derived CDR1 and CDR2 are KGHSH and LQKENI. In nucleotides, the CDR3 is TGTGCCAGCTCACAGGGGACCGGGGAGCTGTTTTTT. It specifies CASSQGTGELFF.

The rearrangement uses TRBV25-1 and TRBJ1-2; no clear D. Looked up from germline, CDR1 is MGHDK and CDR2 is SYGVNS. The CDR3 totals 15 residues. V was cut by 2 bases and J by 7 bases, with 17 bases left in between. The CDR3 reads CASSEHKATTFGYTF. CDR3 in DNA: TGTGCCAGCAGTGAACATAAGGCCACTACGTTTGGCTACACCTTC.

The genes are TRBV3-1 (or the pseudogene TRBV3-2) and TRBJ1-2; 7 bases map to TRBD1. Unmatched junction bases numbered 12, after V lost 4 bases and J lost 4 bases. This CDR3 has 16 amino acids. Germline values: CDR1 LGHDT, CDR2 YNNKEL (reference sequence). CDR3 DNA: TGTGCCAGCAGCCGCCCCGGGGACAGCCTTAGCTATGGCTACACCTTC. Amino acid sequence: CASSRPGDSLSYGYTF.

The chain has TRBV23-1 and TRBJ1-6; 9 positions match TRBD1. TRBV23-1 is an ORF, and what it does is uncertain. This CDR3 is 14 amino acids long. Losses at the gene ends were 6 bases for V and 6 bases for J; bases not matched to a gene: 3. Here the CDR3 reads CASSRDRANSPLHF. The CDR3 DNA follows: TGCGCCAGCAGCCGGGACAGGGCTAATTCACCCCTCCACTTT.